This T cell receptor beta chain was documented in a study of cytomegalovirus exposure and HLA in healthy donors. Study-wide results and caveats: Some TCR beta chains (roughly 150 of them) were listed as cytomegalovirus-associated.

This CDR3 contains 14 residues. Trimming took 5 bases from V and 3 from J; bases not matched to a gene: 5. Germline V CDR1 and CDR2: LNHDA, SQIVND (reference sequence). The PCR had 60 Vbeta and 13 Jbeta primers. Repertoires were generated with immunoSEQ multiplex PCR, while TCRdb's copy carries only in-frame clones and drops some. The sample holds more than 150,000 clones, more than 65% seen once. Comments on this clone: Its antigen remains unknown.

The receptor's source is a girl aged 5 to 17 in good health and CMV-seropositive. V and J are TRBV19 and TRBJ2-3, with 7 nucleotides matching TRBD1. Sample: PBMCs. The CDR3 spells CASSDWDRTDTQYF. In DNA form, the CDR3 reads TGTGCCAGTAGTGATTGGGACAGAACAGATACGCAGTATTTT.